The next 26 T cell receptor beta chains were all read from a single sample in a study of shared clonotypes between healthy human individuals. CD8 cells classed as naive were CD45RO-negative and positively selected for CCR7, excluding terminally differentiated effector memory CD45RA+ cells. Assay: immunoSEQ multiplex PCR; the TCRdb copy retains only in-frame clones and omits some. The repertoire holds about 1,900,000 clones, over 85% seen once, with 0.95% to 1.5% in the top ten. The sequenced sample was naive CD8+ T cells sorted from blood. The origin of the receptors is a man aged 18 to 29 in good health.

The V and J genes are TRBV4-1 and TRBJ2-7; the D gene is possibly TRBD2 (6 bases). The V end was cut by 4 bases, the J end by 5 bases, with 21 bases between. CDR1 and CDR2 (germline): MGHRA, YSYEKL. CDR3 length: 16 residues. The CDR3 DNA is TGCGCCAGCAGCCCAGAAGCCGGGAGATGGACCCACGAGCAGTACTTC. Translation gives CASSPEAGRWTHEQYF.

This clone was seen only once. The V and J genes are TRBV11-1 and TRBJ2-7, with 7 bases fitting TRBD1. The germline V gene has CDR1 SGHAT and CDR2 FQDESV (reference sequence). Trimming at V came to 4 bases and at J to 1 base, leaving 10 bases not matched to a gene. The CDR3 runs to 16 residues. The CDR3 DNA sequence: TGTGCCAGCAGCTCCCCAAAGGACAGGCCGTCCTACGAGCAGTACTTC. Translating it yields CASSSPKDRPSYEQYF.

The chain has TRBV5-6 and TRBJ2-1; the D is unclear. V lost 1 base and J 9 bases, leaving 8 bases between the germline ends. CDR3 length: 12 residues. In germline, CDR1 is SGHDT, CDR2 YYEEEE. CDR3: CASSLNGIEQFF. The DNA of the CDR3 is TGTGCCAGCAGCTTGAACGGAATTGAGCAGTTCTTC.

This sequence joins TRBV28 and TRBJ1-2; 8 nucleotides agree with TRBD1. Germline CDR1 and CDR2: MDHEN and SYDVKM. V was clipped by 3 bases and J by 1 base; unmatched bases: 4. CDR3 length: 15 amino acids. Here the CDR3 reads CASSFRDRINYGYTF. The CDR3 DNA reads TGTGCCAGCAGTTTCCGGGACAGGATTAACTATGGCTACACCTTC.

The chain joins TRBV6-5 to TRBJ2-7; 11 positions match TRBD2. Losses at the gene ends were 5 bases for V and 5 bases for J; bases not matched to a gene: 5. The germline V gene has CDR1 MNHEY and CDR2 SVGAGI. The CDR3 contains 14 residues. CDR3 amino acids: CASSGPGLADEQYF. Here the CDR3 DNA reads TGTGCCAGCAGTGGCCCGGGACTAGCGGACGAGCAGTACTTC.

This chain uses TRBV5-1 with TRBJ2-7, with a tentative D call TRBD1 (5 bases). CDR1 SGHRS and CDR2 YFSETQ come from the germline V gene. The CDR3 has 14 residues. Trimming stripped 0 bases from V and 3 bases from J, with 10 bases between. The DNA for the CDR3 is TGCGCCAGCAGCTTGGTGGGCAGGGACTACGAGCAGTACTTC. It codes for CASSLVGRDYEQYF. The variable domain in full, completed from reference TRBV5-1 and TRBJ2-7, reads KAGVTQTPRYLIKTRGQQVTLSCSPISGHRSVSWYQQTPGQGLQFLFEYFSETQRNKGNFPGRFSGRQFSNSRSEMNVSTLELGDSALYLCASSLVGRDYEQYFGPGTRLTVT.

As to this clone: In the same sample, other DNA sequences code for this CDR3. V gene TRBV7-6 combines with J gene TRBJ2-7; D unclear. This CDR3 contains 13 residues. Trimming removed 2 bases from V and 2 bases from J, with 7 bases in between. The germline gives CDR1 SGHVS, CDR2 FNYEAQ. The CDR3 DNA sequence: TGTGCCAGCAGCTTAAACAGAGCCTACGAGCAGTACTTC. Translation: CASSLNRAYEQYF.

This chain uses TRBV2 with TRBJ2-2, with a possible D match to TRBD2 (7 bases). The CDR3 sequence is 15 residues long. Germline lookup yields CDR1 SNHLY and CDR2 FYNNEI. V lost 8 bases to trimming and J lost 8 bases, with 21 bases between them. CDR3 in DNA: TGTGCCAGCTGGACGTACAGGGAGGGTGAGGGGGAGCTGTTTTTT. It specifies CASWTYREGEGELFF. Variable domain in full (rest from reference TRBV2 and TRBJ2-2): EPEVTQTPSHQVTQMGQEVILRCVPISNHLYFYWYRQILGQKVEFLVSFYNNEISEKSEIFDDQFSVERPDGSNFTLKIRSTKLEDSAMYFCASWTYREGEGELFFGEGSRLTVL.

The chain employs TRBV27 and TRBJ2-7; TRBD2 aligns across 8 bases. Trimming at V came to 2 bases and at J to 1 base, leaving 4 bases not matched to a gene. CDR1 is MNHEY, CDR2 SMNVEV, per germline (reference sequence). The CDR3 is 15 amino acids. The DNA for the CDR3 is TGTGCCAGCAGTTTAGTCGGGGGGGCATCCTACGAGCAGTACTTC. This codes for CASSLVGGASYEQYF.

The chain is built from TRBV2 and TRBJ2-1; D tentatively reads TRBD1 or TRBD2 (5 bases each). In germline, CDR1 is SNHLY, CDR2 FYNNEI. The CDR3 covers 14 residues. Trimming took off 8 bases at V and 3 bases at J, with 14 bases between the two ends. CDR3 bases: TGTGCCAGCTGGGACGAGACCCGCTACAATGAGCAGTTCTTC. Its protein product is CASWDETRYNEQFF.

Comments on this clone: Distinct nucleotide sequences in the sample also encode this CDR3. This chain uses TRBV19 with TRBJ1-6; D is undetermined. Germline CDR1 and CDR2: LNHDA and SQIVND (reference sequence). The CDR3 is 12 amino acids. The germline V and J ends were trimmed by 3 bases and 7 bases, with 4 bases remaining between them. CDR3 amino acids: CASSIENSPLHF. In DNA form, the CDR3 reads TGTGCCAGTAGTATCGAGAATTCACCCCTCCACTTT.

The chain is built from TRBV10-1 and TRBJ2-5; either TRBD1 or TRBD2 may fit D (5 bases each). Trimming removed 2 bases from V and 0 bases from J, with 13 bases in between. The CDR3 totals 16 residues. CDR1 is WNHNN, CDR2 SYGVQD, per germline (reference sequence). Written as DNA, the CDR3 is TGCGCCAGCAGTGAGGCGCTGGTGGGGGACCAAGAGACCCAGTACTTC. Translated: CASSEALVGDQETQYF.

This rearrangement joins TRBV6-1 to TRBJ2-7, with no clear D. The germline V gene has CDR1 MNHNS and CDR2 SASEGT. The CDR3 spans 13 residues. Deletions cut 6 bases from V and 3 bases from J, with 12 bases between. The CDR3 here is CASRQAGIYEQYF. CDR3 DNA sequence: TGTGCCAGCAGGCAGGCCGGTATCTACGAGCAGTACTTC.

The CDR3 nucleotides are TGCGCCAGCAGCCACCCCATCGGGGACCCGAGCTCCTACGAGCAGTACTTC. This sequence encodes CASSHPIGDPSSYEQYF. The chain uses TRBV4-1 and TRBJ2-7; D is perhaps TRBD1 or TRBD2 (5 bases each). The V end lost 3 bases, the J end lost 0 bases, and 18 bases lay between the germline ends. Germline CDR1 and CDR2: MGHRA and YSYEKL. This CDR3 region has 17 residues.

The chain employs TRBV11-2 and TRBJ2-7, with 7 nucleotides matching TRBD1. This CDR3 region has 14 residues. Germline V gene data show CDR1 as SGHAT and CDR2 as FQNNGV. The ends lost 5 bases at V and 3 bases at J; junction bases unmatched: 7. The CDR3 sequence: CASSPQTGYYEQYF. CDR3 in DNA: TGTGCCAGCAGCCCCCAGACAGGGTACTACGAGCAGTACTTC.

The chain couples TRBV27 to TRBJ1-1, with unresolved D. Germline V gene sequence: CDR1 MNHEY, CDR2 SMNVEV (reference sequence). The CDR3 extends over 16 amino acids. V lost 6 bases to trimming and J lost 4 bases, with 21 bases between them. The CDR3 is CASSPITPSSFTEAFF. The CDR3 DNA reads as TGTGCCAGCAGCCCAATTACCCCATCTTCATTCACTGAAGCTTTCTTT.

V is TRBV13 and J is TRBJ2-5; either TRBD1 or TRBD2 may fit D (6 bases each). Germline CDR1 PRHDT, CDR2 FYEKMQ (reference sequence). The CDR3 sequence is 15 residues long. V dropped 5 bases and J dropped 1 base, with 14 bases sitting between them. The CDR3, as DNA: TGTGCCAGCAGCCGGGGGCTCGGGACCCAAGAGACCCAGTACTTC. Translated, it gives CASSRGLGTQETQYF.

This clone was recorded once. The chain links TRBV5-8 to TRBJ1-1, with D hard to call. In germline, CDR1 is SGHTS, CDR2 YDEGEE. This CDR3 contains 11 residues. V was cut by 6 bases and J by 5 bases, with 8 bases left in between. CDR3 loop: CASILGTEAFF. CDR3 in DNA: TGTGCCAGCATCCTGGGAACTGAAGCTTTCTTT.

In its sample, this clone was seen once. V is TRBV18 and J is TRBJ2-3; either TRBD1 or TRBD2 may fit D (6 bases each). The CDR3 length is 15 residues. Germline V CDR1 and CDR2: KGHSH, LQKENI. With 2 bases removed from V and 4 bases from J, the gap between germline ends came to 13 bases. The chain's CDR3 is CASSPALGGPDTQYF. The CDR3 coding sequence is TGTGCCAGCTCACCAGCGTTAGGGGGGCCAGATACGCAGTATTTT.

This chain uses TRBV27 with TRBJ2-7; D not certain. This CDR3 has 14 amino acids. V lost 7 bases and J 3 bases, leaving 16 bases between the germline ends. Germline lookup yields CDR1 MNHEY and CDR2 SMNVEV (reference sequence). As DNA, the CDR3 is TGTGCCAGCACCTCGGGTTCAGGTCGCTACGAGCAGTACTTC. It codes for CASTSGSGRYEQYF.

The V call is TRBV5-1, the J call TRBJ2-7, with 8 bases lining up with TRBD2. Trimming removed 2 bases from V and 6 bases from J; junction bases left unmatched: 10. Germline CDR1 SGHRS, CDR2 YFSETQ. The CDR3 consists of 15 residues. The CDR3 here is CASSFYTSGSAEQYF. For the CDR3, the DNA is TGCGCCAGCAGCTTTTACACAAGCGGGAGTGCCGAGCAGTACTTC.

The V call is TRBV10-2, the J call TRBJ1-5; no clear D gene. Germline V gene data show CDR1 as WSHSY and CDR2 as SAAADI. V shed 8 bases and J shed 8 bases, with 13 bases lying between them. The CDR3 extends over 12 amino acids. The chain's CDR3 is CASAPPFKPQHF. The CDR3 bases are TGCGCCAGCGCTCCGCCTTTCAAGCCCCAGCATTTT.

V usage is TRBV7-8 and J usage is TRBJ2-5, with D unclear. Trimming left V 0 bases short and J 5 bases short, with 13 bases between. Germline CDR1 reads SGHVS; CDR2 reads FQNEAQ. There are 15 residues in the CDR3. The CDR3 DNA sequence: TGTGCCAGCAGCTTAGCGGGCTCAAACGTCGAGACCCAGTACTTC. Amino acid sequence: CASSLAGSNVETQYF. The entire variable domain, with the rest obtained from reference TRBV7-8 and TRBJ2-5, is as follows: GAGVSQSPRYKVAKRGQDVALRCDPISGHVSLFWYQQALGQGPEFLTYFQNEAQLDKSGLPSDRFFAERPEGSVSTLKIQRTQQEDSAVYLCASSLAGSNVETQYFGPGTRLLVL.

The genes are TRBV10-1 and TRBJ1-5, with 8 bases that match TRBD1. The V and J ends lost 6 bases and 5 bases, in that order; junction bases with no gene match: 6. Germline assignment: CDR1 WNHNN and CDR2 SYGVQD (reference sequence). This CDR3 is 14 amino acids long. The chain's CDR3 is CASRPTTGDQPQHF. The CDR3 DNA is TGCGCCAGCAGACCCACGACAGGGGATCAGCCCCAGCATTTT.

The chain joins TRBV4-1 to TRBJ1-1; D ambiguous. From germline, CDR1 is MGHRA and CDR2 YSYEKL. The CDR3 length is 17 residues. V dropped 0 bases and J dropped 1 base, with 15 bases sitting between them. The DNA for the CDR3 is TGCGCCAGCAGCCAAGAGGGTGGGGATTTGGGGAACACTGAAGCTTTCTTT. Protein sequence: CASSQEGGDLGNTEAFF.

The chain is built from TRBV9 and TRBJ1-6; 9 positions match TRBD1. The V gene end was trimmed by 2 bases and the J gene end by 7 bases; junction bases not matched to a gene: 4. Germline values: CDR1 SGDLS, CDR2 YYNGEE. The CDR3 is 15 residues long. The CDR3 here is CASSVGTGINSPLHF. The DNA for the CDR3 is TGTGCCAGCAGCGTGGGGACAGGGATAAATTCACCCCTCCACTTT.